This T cell receptor (beta chain) was documented in a study of blood T cells in healthy people across ages. As for this clonotype: One junction end disagrees with the germline gene, perhaps due to a read error.

Next came a second PCR, run for about 6 to 11 cycles, which used a sample-barcoded 5' primer along with a J-beta primer mix. TCRdb processed the 5' RACE reads anew with MiXCR; each CDR3 protein has one entry. The repertoire consists of 650,000 to 1,000,000 distinct CDR3 sequences, with 30% to 45% occurring once and the leading ten covering under 15%. The TCR comes from a young man in good health. Sequenced sample: blood.

The CDR3 DNA reads as TGTGCCAACAGCTCGCAAGAGACCCAGTACTTC. Translation gives CANSSQETQYF. The rearrangement joins TRBV7-2 to TRBJ2-5; no reliable D call. This CDR3 region has 11 residues. Germline V gives CDR1 SGHTA, CDR2 FQGNSA.